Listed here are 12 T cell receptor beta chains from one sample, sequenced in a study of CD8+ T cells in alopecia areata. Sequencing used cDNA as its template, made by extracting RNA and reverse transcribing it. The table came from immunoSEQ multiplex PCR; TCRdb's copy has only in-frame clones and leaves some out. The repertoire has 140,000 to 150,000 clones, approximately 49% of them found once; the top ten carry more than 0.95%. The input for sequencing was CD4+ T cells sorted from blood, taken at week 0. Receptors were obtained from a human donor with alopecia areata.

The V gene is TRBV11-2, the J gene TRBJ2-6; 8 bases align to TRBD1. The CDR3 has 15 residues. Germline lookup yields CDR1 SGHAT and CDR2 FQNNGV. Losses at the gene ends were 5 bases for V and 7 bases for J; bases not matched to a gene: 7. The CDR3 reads CASSPGQGAANVLTF. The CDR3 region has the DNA TGTGCCAGCAGCCCCGGACAGGGAGCAGCCAACGTCCTGACTTTC.

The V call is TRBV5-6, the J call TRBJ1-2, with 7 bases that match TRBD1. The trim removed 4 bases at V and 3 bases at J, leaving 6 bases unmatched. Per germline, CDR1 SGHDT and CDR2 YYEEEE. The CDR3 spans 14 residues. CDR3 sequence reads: CASSRTGPHYGYTF. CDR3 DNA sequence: TGTGCCAGCAGCCGGACAGGTCCCCACTATGGCTACACCTTC.

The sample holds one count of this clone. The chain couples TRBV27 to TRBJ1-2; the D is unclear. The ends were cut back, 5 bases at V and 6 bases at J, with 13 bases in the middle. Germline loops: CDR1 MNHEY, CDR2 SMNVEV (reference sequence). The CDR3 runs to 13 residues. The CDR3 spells CASSPRASNGYTF. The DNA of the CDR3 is TGTGCCAGCAGTCCCCGGGCCTCTAATGGCTACACCTTC.

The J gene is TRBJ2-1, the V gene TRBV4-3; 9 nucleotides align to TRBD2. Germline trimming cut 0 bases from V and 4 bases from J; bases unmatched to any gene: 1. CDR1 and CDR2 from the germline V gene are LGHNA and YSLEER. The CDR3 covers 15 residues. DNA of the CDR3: TGCGCCAGCAGCCAAGAGGCGGGGGGGTACAATGAGCAGTTCTTC. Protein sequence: CASSQEAGGYNEQFF.

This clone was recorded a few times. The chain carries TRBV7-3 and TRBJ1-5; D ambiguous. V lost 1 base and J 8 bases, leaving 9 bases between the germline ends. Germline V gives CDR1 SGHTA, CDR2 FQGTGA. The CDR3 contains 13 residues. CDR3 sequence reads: CASSLMKQEPQHF. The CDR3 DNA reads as TGTGCCAGCAGCTTAATGAAGCAAGAGCCCCAGCATTTT. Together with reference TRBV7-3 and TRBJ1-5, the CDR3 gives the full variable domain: GAGVSQTPSNKVTEKGKYVELRCDPISGHTALYWYRQSLGQGPEFLIYFQGTGAADDSGLPNDRFFAVRPEGSVSTLKIQRTERGDSAVYLCASSLMKQEPQHFGDGTRLSIL.

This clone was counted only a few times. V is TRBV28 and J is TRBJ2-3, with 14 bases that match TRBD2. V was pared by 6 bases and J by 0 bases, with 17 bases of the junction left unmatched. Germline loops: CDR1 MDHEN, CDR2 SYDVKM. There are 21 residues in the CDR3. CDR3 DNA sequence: TGTGCCAGCAGCCTCCCCCCCGGACTAGCGGGAGGACGCGAGAGCACAGATACGCAGTATTTT. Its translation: CASSLPPGLAGGRESTDTQYF.

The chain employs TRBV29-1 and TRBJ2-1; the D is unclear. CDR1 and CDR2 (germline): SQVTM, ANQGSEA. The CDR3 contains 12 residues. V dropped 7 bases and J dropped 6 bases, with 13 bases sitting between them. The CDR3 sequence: CSGYPTGNEQFF. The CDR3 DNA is TGCAGCGGTTACCCGACTGGCAATGAGCAGTTCTTC.

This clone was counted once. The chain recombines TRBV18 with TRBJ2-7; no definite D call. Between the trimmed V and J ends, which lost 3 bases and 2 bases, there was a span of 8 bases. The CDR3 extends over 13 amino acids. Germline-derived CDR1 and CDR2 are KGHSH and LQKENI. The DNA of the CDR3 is TGTGCCAGCTCACCGACGGAGACCTACGAGCAGTACTTC. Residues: CASSPTETYEQYF.

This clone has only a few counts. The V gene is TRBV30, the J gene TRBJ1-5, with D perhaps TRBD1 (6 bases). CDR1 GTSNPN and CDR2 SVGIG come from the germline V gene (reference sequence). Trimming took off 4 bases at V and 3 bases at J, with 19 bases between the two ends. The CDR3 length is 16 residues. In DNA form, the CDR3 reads TGTGCCTGGAACACGGGGGCGGGGCGGTACAATCAGCCCCAGCATTTT. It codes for CAWNTGAGRYNQPQHF.

In DNA, the CDR3 is TGTGCCAGCAGCTCAGAAGTTTACAATGAGCAGTTCTTC. Translating gives CASSSEVYNEQFF. The chain recombines TRBV11-2 with TRBJ2-1, with D unresolved. This CDR3 spans 13 amino acids. CDR1 is SGHAT and CDR2 is FQNNGV in the germline V gene. Between the trimmed V and J ends, which lost 4 bases and 4 bases, there was a span of 8 bases.

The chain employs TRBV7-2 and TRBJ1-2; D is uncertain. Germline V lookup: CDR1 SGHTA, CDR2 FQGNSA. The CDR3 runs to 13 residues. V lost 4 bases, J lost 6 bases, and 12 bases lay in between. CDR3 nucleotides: TGTGCCAGCAGCTCCAGGACGGACGATGGCTACACCTTC. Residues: CASSSRTDDGYTF.

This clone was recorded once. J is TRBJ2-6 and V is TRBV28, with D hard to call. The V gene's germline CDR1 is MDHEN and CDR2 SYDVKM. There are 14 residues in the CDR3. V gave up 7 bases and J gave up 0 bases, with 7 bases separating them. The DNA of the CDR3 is TGTGCCAGCACCTTCCACTCTGGGGCCAACGTCCTGACTTTC. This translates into CASTFHSGANVLTF.